Listed here are 7 T cell receptor beta chains from one sample, sequenced in a study of post-analysis software for immune sequencing data. Unique molecular identifiers were carried by the TCR beta cDNA libraries. A single record per CDR3 protein comes from TCRdb applying MiXCR to the PCR reads. This sample has 700,000 to 800,000 distinct CDR3 sequences, with around 27% found just once. Study outcomes and limitations: There were five TRBV segments more frequent in patients than controls, and TRBV5-6, TRBV5-1 and TRBV20-1 were among them.

Antigen specificity for these receptors is unknown. The sample consisted of blood. The origin of the receptors is a girl aged 10 to 17 with multiple sclerosis.

The chain combines TRBV7-8 with TRBJ2-1; TRBD2 might be the D (6 bases). Germline loops: CDR1 SGHVS, CDR2 FQNEAQ. CDR3 length equals 14 residues. Trimming took 5 bases from V and 13 from J, leaving 21 bases between them. CDR3 in DNA: TGTGCCAGCAGCCGTAAAGGCTGGGGGGACCCACAGTTCTTC. Translating gives CASSRKGWGDPQFF.

The gene calls are TRBV5-1 and TRBJ2-2; D is undetermined. The ends were cut back, 1 base at V and 2 bases at J, with 9 bases in the middle. Germline loops: CDR1 SGHRS, CDR2 YFSETQ. The CDR3 runs 15 residues. The CDR3 reads CASSLYSANTGELFF. CDR3 in DNA: TGCGCCAGCAGCTTGTACAGCGCAAACACCGGGGAGCTGTTTTTT.

This clonotype showed up just a few times. The chain recombines TRBV28 with TRBJ2-1, with D perhaps TRBD2 (6 bases). CDR1 and CDR2 (germline): MDHEN, SYDVKM. Between the trimmed V and J ends, which lost 5 bases and 6 bases, there was a span of 17 bases. The CDR3 loop spans 15 amino acids. The CDR3 nucleotides read TGTGCCAGCAGTCAACAAGCGGGCTATACCAATGAGCAGTTCTTC. Protein sequence: CASSQQAGYTNEQFF. Based on the CDR3 plus reference TRBV28 and TRBJ2-1, the full variable domain is DVKVTQSSRYLVKRTGEKVFLECVQDMDHENMFWYRQDPGLGLRLIYFSYDVKMKEKGDIPEGYSVSREKKERFSLILESASTNQTSMYLCASSQQAGYTNEQFFGPGTRLTVL.

The chain combines TRBV6-1 with TRBJ2-5, with a weak D call TRBD2 (6 bases). Germline assignment: CDR1 MNHNS and CDR2 SASEGT. Between the trimmed V and J ends, which lost 3 bases and 4 bases, there was a span of 15 bases. The CDR3 runs 15 residues. In DNA, the CDR3 is TGTGCCAGCAGTGATGTGTGGGAGGCGGGAGAGACCCAGTACTTC. It encodes CASSDVWEAGETQYF.

The chain employs TRBV5-1 and TRBJ2-1; TRBD1 matches at 8 bases. The V gene's germline CDR1 is SGHRS and CDR2 YFSETQ. The CDR3 loop spans 16 amino acids. The junction had 8 bases not matched to a gene; V was cut back by 3 bases and J by 3 bases. CDR3 region: CASSYARGHDYNEQFF. As DNA, the CDR3 is TGCGCCAGCAGCTACGCCAGGGGGCATGACTACAATGAGCAGTTCTTC. Full variable domain (remainder filled in from reference TRBV5-1 and TRBJ2-1): KAGVTQTPRYLIKTRGQQVTLSCSPISGHRSVSWYQQTPGQGLQFLFEYFSETQRNKGNFPGRFSGRQFSNSRSEMNVSTLELGDSALYLCASSYARGHDYNEQFFGPGTRLTVL.

This clonotype was counted between two and nine times. The chain carries TRBV6-1 and TRBJ2-1; 11 positions match TRBD2. V was pared by 6 bases and J by 5 bases, with 12 bases of the junction left unmatched. The CDR3 extends over 17 amino acids. Germline V gives CDR1 MNHNS, CDR2 SASEGT. DNA of the CDR3: TGTGCCAGCAGCCCAATCTCGACTAGCGGGAATAACAATGAGCAGTTCTTC. Amino acid sequence: CASSPISTSGNNNEQFF.

This clonotype was observed a handful of times. This rearrangement joins TRBV20-1 to TRBJ2-1; TRBD1 matches at 7 bases. Trimming removed 3 bases from V and 4 bases from J; junction bases left unmatched: 3. CDR3 length: 13 amino acids. In germline, CDR1 is DFQATT, CDR2 SNEGSKA (reference sequence). The CDR3 region is CSARDRTYNEQFF. CDR3 DNA sequence: TGCAGTGCTAGGGACAGGACTTACAATGAGCAGTTCTTC.